This T cell receptor beta chain was obtained from a study of breast tumors, draining lymph nodes, adjacent tissues. Germline V gives CDR1 SGHKS, CDR2 YYEKEE (reference sequence). V gave up 0 bases and J gave up 1 base; unmatched junction bases: 8. The CDR3 length is 18 residues. Regarding the study as a whole: Tumor repertoires ranked between lymph nodes and nontumor tissue in diversity, with V and J gene preferences. Tumor and nontumor repertoires were significantly more similar in luminal-like than in basal-like breast cancer. The data were judged consistent with most tumor T cells coming from lymph node and expanding in tumor. Data only fit, rather than demonstrated, lymph node origin of most tumor T cells.

TCRdb re-derived calls from the multiplex PCR reads in MiXCR, one entry per CDR3 protein. The top ten clones hold roughly 1.2% of a sample with roughly 260,000 distinct CDR3 sequences, roughly 31% of them seen once. Axillary draining lymph nodes of breast cancer patients supplied the node samples. Details on this clonotype: Its antigen is as yet unknown.

This sequence originates from a female donor with breast cancer. Some clones in this sample may be carry-over from other donors' samples. Sequencing was carried out using axillary lymph node tissue. This chain joins TRBV5-5 and TRBJ2-5, with 11 positions matching TRBD2. The CDR3 DNA follows: TGTGCCAGCAGCTTGGCTAGCGGGAGGAGTTGGGCCCAAGAGACCCAGTACTTC. Its protein product is CASSLASGRSWAQETQYF.